This T cell receptor (beta chain) was captured in a study of PD-1 blockade in classical Hodgkin lymphoma (dated by TCRdb to the early 2020s). In terms of the full investigation: Nivolumab dosing was 3 mg/kg intravenously every 2 weeks, continuing until either disease progression or unacceptable toxicity. To define a peripheral blood immune signature of response to PD-1 blockade in classical Hodgkin lymphoma, the study combined TCR beta sequencing with CyTOF.

The junction carries 18 bases between V and J, which are trimmed by 2 bases and 0 bases respectively. The germline V gene encodes CDR1 MNHNS and CDR2 SASEGT. The CDR3 runs 18 amino acids, cysteine and phenylalanine included. Only the CDR3 part of the read is kept: 54 bases, read in frame from the first base. With regard to this clone: Its antigen is still unknown. No base-level quality is on record; no much larger clone is a single base apart.

The research as a whole found: Trial patients with a complete response had baseline diversity similar to that of newly diagnosed patients, while partial responders and progressors had significantly lower diversity. Newly diagnosed patients were reported to have lower baseline TCR diversity than healthy donors, and relapsed/refractory patients were reported to have lower baseline TCR diversity still. By C4D1, a significant rise was seen in CD4+ TCR diversity but not in CD8+ TCR diversity (p=0.0027 vs p=0.16), and the rise was most apparent among complete responders (p=0.02). Diversity was lower in patients who began nivolumab less than 1 year after ASCT, so these patients were left out of later analyses to avoid confounding by immune reconstitution. The study was restricted to a single clinical trial cohort, and the causes of repertoire differences, possibly disease activity or prior therapy, were left undefined.

Taken with the paper, the label for time point translates to: cycle 4 day 1 (C4D1), after around six weeks of nivolumab. Relapse after autologous stem cell transplantation had occurred in all trial patients, and cohorts A, B and C were distinguished by prior brentuximab vedotin exposure. The trial cohort was composed of about 60 patients with relapsed/refractory classical Hodgkin lymphoma, for whom complete response, partial response or progressive disease was recorded as best overall response. In the multi-cohort phase II CheckMate 205 trial, trial patients received single-agent nivolumab. Best overall response was determined by an independent review committee according to the 2007 International Working Group response criteria. PBMCs from the trial were collected at three points: immediately before nivolumab initiation (C1D1), and during therapy at cycle 2 day 1 and cycle 4 day 1. Peripheral blood was collected in 8 mL Vacutainer Cell Preparation Tubes, from which PBMCs were isolated by centrifugation and then cryopreserved.

The Qiagen DNeasy kit was used to extract genomic DNA both from unsorted PBMCs and from the negatively selected CD4+ and CD8+ fractions. Using primers that anneal to V and J segments, immunoSEQ multiplex PCR amplified the TCR beta CDR3 regions. A synthetic immune receptor repertoire was used to minimize amplification bias, and remaining bias was computationally removed after sequencing. In the source study's methods: Repertoire diversity was quantified as the Shannon entropy index using custom Python scripts. Unsorted, CD4+ and CD8+ repertoires were analyzed separately, except in combined analyses where CD4+ and CD8+ sequences were merged in silico. A clone counted as expanded when the clone's frequency after treatment rose at least 2-fold relative to C1D1, and clones undetected at baseline were given a pseudocount of 0.5. Singleton clones were defined as clones with 0 or 1 copy at C1D1, and non-singleton clones were defined as clones with 2 or more copies. By matching protein sequences in sorted samples from the same patient, clones expanded in unsorted samples were annotated as CD4+, CD8+ or unknown. Diversity changes from C1D1 to C4D1 were tested in paired samples using Wilcoxon tests. This immuneACCESS table, as held by TCRdb, lists in-frame sequences with V and J called but not all clones. Of the missing ones, under half trace to an unresolved V gene in checked studies; the others have no known cause. That table supplies the V and J calls and clone size; D and trimming were determined from the DNA. This sample lists approximately 96,000 clones; about 92% were detected once. About 2% of the sample goes to the ten largest clones.

The receptor's source is a human donor with classical Hodgkin lymphoma. Specimen: peripheral blood mononuclear cells (PBMCs), collected before the fourth cycle of nivolumab. In this chain, TRBV6-1 is recombined with TRBJ2-3; the D gene is not confidently resolved. The nucleotide sequence is given as TGTGCCAGCAGTGAAAGCACCTTCGCGGACGGGAGCACAGATACGCAGTATTTT. Translated, this gives CASSESTFADGSTDTQYF.